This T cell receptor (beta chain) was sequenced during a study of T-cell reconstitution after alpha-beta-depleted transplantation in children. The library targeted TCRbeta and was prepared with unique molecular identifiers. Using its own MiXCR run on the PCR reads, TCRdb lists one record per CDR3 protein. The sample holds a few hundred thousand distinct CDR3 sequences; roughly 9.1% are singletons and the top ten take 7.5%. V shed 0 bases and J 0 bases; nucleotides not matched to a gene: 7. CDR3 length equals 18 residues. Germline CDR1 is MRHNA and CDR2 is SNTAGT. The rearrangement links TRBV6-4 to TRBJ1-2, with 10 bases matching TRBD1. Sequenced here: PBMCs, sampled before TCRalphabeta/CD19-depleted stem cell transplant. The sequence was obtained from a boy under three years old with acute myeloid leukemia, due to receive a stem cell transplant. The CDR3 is CASSDSFLTGGPNYGYTF. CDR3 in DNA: TGTGCCAGCAGTGACTCCTTTCTGACAGGGGGCCCTAACTATGGCTACACCTTC.